The rows below give T cell receptor beta chains drawn from one sample of a study of T cells in tuberculosis. The repertoire was sequenced with immunoSEQ multiplex PCR; TCRdb's copy has only in-frame clones and lacks some. The table lists some 90,000 clones, just over 90% of them singletons. The sequencing input was CD1b-GMM tetramer-negative cells sorted from PBMCs. These receptors originate from an adult woman with latent tuberculosis. CDR3s include the opening cysteine and the closing phenylalanine or tryptophan. Fields, in order: J gene, D gene, CDR3 length, V gene, clone size, CDR3 protein, CDR3 DNA. The D gene is left open where the match is weak. Clone size is stated in some rows and not others, as once, few, many or a class when expanded.

J: TRBJ2-2
D: TRBD2
length: 16
V: TRBV29-1
size: -
CDR3: CSVALAGGLDTGELFF
DNA: TGCAGCGTAGCACTAGCGGGGGGGCTTGACACCGGGGAGCTGTTTTTT

J: TRBJ2-2
D: -
length: 15
V: TRBV27
size: -
CDR3: CASSSHDRNTGELFF
DNA: TGTGCCAGCAGTTCTCATGACAGGAACACCGGGGAGCTGTTTTTT

J: TRBJ1-1
D: -
length: 14
V: TRBV29-1
size: few
CDR3: CSVIDRRMNTEAFF
DNA: TGCAGCGTCATCGACAGACGCATGAACACTGAAGCTTTCTTT

J: TRBJ1-2
D: -
length: 15
V: TRBV6-1
size: -
CDR3: CASSEVREGRYGYTF
DNA: TGTGCCAGCAGTGAAGTAAGGGAGGGGAGATATGGCTACACCTTC

J: TRBJ1-5
D: -
length: 15
V: TRBV6-6
size: -
CDR3: CASASGNLANQPQHF
DNA: TGTGCCAGCGCCTCCGGGAACCTGGCAAATCAGCCCCAGCATTTT

J: TRBJ2-2
D: TRBD2
length: 16
V: TRBV2
size: once
CDR3: CASSYTSGGATGELFF
DNA: TGTGCCAGCAGCTACACTAGCGGGGGGGCGACCGGGGAGCTGTTTTTT

J: TRBJ1-2
D: TRBD1
length: 12
V: TRBV6-1
size: -
CDR3: CASSHNRQGYTF
DNA: TGTGCCAGCAGTCACAACCGACAGGGGTACACCTTC

J: TRBJ1-6
D: TRBD1
length: 15
V: TRBV6-1
size: few
CDR3: CASSERQGGNSPLHF
DNA: TGTGCCAGCAGTGAGAGACAGGGAGGTAATTCACCCCTCCACTTT

J: TRBJ2-1
D: TRBD2
length: 13
V: TRBV10-1
size: -
CDR3: CASRRTSLDEQFF
DNA: TGCGCCAGCAGAAGGACTAGCCTCGATGAGCAGTTCTTC

J: TRBJ2-5
D: -
length: 12
V: TRBV18
size: -
CDR3: CASSSYQETQYF
DNA: TGTGCCAGCTCATCGTACCAAGAGACCCAGTACTTC